The sequence of this T cell receptor beta chain was determined in a study of glioma-infiltrating T cells after dendritic cell vaccination (dated by TCRdb to 2016 to 2017). Regarding the study in general: The cohort included about 15 glioblastoma patients drawn from Phase I and II dendritic cell vaccination trials, of whom 9 were newly diagnosed and 6 had recurrent disease. Patients received autologous tumor lysate-pulsed dendritic cell vaccination between about 2002 and 2013. To make the vaccine, monocyte-derived dendritic cells were cultured for under eight days with IL-4 and GM-CSF and then pulsed overnight with autologous tumor lysate. Patients received three intradermal dendritic cell vaccine injections at biweekly intervals in the arm below the axilla. In glioblastoma patients vaccinated with dendritic cells, deep sequencing of TCR beta CDR3 regions served to measure the amount of tumor-infiltrating lymphocytes and to compare repertoires between tumor and blood. Survival after dendritic cell vaccination was correlated with TCR sequencing metrics, including TIL content and tumor-blood repertoire overlap. Results and caveats for the whole study, not just this receptor: The cohort was small and heterogeneous, only a few patients had full blood and tumor sets, and even fewer had initial-recurrent tumor pairs. After dendritic cell vaccination, a higher estimated pretreatment TIL content predicted longer time to progression and longer overall survival. The response model built on TCR overlap across three groups was characterized as speculative, with prospective validation still needed. No direct relationship between TCR clonality and survival was found, suggesting that a diverse polyclonal response may matter.

Of note for this clone: Its antigen is unknown. One base away there is no much larger clone; base qualities are not given.

The junction carries 14 bases between V and J, which are trimmed by 4 bases and 1 base respectively. Including the terminal cysteine and phenylalanine, the CDR3 comprises 16 residues. Solely the CDR3 DNA is kept, with 48 bases framed from the first base. According to the germline V gene, CDR1 reads MNHEY and CDR2 reads SVGAGI. The label giving this sample's time point can be read as: after dendritic cell vaccination, including at tumor progression/relapse. Patients were selected for having adequate residual fresh-frozen tumor tissue and more than two years of available survival data. An isocitrate dehydrogenase mutation was not carried by any of the glioblastoma patients, although molecular status was otherwise variable. PBMC were collected before vaccination, two weeks after the third vaccination, and at tumor progression if tumor progression occurred. The Qiagen DNeasy Blood extraction Kit was used to extract genomic DNA.

The immunoSEQ assay amplified TCRB CDR3 regions from about 2 micrograms of genomic DNA, or from all available DNA when less than that amount was available. The multiplex PCR employed 60 forward primers targeting TCR V beta segments and 13 reverse primers targeting J beta segments. To estimate the number of reads per starting template, synthetic control templates were added to each sample at limiting dilution. Sequencing produced 87 bp reads on the Illumina HiSeq System. Under the source paper's analysis protocol: PCR and sequencing errors were removed by merging closely related sequences with a nearest neighbor algorithm. TCR overlap was defined as the percentage of unique tumor TCR beta sequences that were also found in the peripheral blood of the same patient. TCRdb's version of the immuneACCESS table is confined to in-frame rearrangements and falls short of the full clone set. An unresolved V gene accounts for under half of the shortfall where checked; the remainder is of unknown origin. Clone size and the V and J calls come from that table; the DNA yielded D and trimming. In all, the sample holds over 80,000 clones, and approximately 78% of those were seen once. The top ten hold over 2% of the sample.

This specimen was blood, taken after dendritic cell vaccination. The rearranged chain carries TRBV6-5 and TRBJ2-4; no D gene call is confident. The sequence was collected from a human donor with glioblastoma. The sequenced DNA is TGTGCCAGCAGTTCCTACAGACCTGGGGCCAAAAACATTCAGTACTTC. Its translation reads: CASSSYRPGAKNIQYF.